This TCR beta chain was retrieved from a study of shared clonotypes between healthy human individuals. Study as a whole: A couple of female and three male donors aged 18 to 49 were enrolled. CD4 naive cells filled three plates per donor, CD4 memory three, CD8 naive two and CD8 memory one.

Per sorted-subset replicate PCR, input was 150 to 250 ng DNA, representing about 29,000 T cell genomes. Repertoires were generated with immunoSEQ multiplex PCR, while TCRdb's copy carries only in-frame clones and drops some. The sample carries about 2.2 million clones, 85% to 95% recorded once. Terminally differentiated effector memory CD45RA+ cells were excluded from the naive CD8 cells, which were CD45RO-negative and positively selected for CCR7. A remark on this clone: Its antigen is as yet unknown.

Points from the study as a whole: Sharing across four donors was highest in naive CD4 (roughly 5%) and lowest in memory CD8 (roughly 0.4%).

The germline V gene has CDR1 MDHEN and CDR2 SYDVKM. The CDR3 has 15 amino acids. V was pared by 4 bases and J by 3 bases, with 8 bases of the junction left unmatched. Sample: naive CD8+ T cells from PBMCs. The rearrangement links TRBV28 to TRBJ2-7, with 8 bases matching TRBD2. The clonotype comes from a man aged 18 to 29 in good health. Some clones in this sample may be carry-over from other donors' samples. The CDR3 protein is CASSSWREAIYEQYF. In DNA form, the CDR3 reads TGTGCCAGCAGTTCCTGGCGGGAGGCTATCTACGAGCAGTACTTC. Filled out from reference TRBV28 and TRBJ2-7, the complete variable domain reads DVKVTQSSRYLVKRTGEKVFLECVQDMDHENMFWYRQDPGLGLRLIYFSYDVKMKEKGDIPEGYSVSREKKERFSLILESASTNQTSMYLCASSSWREAIYEQYFGPGTRLTVT.